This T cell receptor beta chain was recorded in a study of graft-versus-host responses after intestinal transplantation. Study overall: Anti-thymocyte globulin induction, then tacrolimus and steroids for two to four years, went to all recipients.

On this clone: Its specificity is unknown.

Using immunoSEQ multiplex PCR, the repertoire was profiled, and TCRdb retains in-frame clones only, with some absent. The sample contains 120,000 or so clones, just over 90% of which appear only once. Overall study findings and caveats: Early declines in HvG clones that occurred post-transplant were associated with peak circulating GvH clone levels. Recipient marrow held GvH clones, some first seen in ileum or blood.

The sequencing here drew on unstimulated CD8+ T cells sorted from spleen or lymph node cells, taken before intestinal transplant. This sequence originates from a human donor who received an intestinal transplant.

CDR3 nucleotide sequence: TGTGCCAGCGCCAGGGGTAGCGGGAACGAGCAGTACTTC. It translates to CASARGSGNEQYF. The rearrangement uses TRBV9 and TRBJ2-7; 8 bases map to TRBD2. Losses at the gene ends were 7 bases for V and 5 bases for J; bases not matched to a gene: 8. The germline gives CDR1 SGDLS, CDR2 YYNGEE. CDR3 length: 13 residues. The whole variable domain, remainder taken from reference TRBV9 and TRBJ2-7, is DSGVTQTPKHLITATGQRVTLRCSPRSGDLSVYWYQQSLDQGLQFLIQYYNGEERAKGNILERFSAQQFPDLHSELNLSSLELGDSALYFCASARGSGNEQYFGPGTRLTVT.